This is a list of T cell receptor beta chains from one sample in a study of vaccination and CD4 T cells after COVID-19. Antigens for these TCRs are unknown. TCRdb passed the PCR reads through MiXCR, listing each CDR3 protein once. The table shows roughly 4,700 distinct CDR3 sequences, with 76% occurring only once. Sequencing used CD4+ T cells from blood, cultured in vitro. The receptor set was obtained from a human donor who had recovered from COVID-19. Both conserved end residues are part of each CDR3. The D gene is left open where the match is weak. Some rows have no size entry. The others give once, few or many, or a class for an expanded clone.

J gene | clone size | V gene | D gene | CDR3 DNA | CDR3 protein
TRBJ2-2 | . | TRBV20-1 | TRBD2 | TGCAGTGCTAGAGACGGGACTAGGAGCACCGGGGAGCTGTTTTTT | CSARDGTRSTGELFF
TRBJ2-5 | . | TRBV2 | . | TGTGCCAGCATGGCGGACAGTCAAGAGACCCAGTACTTC | CASMADSQETQYF
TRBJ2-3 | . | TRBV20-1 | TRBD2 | TGCAGTGCTAGAGATCCCGGAGCGGGGGGGATCACAGATACGCAGTATTTT | CSARDPGAGGITDTQYF
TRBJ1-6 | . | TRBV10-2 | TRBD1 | TGCGCCAGCTCCTACCGCGGGGGACAGGGCGTACCCCTCCACTTT | CASSYRGGQGVPLHF
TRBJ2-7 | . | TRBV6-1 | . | TGTGCCAGCAAACAGGGCTACGAGCAGTACTTC | CASKQGYEQYF
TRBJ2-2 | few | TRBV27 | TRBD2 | TGTGCCAGTAAGCGGGGTAGGAACACCGGGGAGCTGTTTTTT | CASKRGRNTGELFF
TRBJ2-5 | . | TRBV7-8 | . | TGTGCCAGCAGCCACTATATACGGGACACTCAAGAGACCCAGTACTTC | CASSHYIRDTQETQYF
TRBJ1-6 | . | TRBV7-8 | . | TGTGCCAGCAGCTCCACAGGGTTGAATTCACCCCTCCACTTT | CASSSTGLNSPLHF
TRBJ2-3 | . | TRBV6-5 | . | TGTGCCAGCAGTTACGGGTTCACAGATACGCAGTATTTT | CASSYGFTDTQYF
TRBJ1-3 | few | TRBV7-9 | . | TGTGCCAGCAGCTTAACTGTCGGATCTGGAAACACCATATATTTT | CASSLTVGSGNTIYF
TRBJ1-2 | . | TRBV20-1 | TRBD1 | TGCAGTGCTAGAGGAGGACAGGGGGACTATGGCTACACCTTC | CSARGGQGDYGYTF
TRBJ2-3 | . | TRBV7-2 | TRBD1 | TGTGCCAGCAGCTCCCGCCCCAGGGGGCCCTTGACAGATACGCAGTATTTT | CASSSRPRGPLTDTQYF
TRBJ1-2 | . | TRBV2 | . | TGTGCCAGCAGTCCCGGGTCGAATCGGGGCTATGGCTACACCTTC | CASSPGSNRGYGYTF
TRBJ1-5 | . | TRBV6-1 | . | TGTGCCAGCTGTCCCGTGACTTGGGGAGGAGAACAGCCCCAGCATTTT | CASCPVTWGGEQPQHF
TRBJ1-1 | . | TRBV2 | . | TGTGCCAGCACCGAGGGCGGATATGAAGCTTTCTTT | CASTEGGYEAFF
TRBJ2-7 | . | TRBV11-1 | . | TGTGCCAGCAGCTTAGAGAGCGGATACACCTACGAGCAGTACTTC | CASSLESGYTYEQYF
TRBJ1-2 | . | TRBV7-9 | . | TGTGCCAGCAACGAGAGGGGGGGAGCTGGCTACACCTTC | CASNERGGAGYTF
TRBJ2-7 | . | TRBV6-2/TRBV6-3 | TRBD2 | TGTGCCAGCAGTTACGGGACTAGCGGTTACGAGCAGTACTTC | CASSYGTSGYEQYF
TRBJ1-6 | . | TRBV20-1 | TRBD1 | TGCAGTGCTGGACAGGGGGCGTATTTTGATTCACCCCTCCACTTT | CSAGQGAYFDSPLHF
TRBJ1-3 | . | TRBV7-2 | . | TGTGCCAGCAGCCCCGACTGGGGGGTGCACACCATATATTTT | CASSPDWGVHTIYF
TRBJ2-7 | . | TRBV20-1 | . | TGCAGTGCTAGCTTCTTGGGAAAGGACTACGAGCAGTACTTC | CSASFLGKDYEQYF
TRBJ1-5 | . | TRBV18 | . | TGTGCCAGCTCACCAGGGGCAGCTCGGGGAGGTAATCAGCCCCAGCATTTT | CASSPGAARGGNQPQHF
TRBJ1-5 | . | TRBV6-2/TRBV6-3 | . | TGTGCCAGCAGTTACAGAGGATTTGTCAGCAATCAGCCCCAGCATTTT | CASSYRGFVSNQPQHF
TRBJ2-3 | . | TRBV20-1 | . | TGCAGTGCTAGCGACCCCAACTGGGAAGGCGCGGGAATCTCAGATACGCAGTATTTT | CSASDPNWEGAGISDTQYF
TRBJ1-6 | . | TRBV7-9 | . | TGTGCCAGCAGCTTCCCAGGGAGGCAGGTACCCCTCCACTTT | CASSFPGRQVPLHF
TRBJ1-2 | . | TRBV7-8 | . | TGTGCCAGCAGCGGCGACCGTAGCAGGGGTGTTGGCTACACCTTC | CASSGDRSRGVGYTF
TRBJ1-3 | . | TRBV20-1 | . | TGCAGTGCTAGAGATAGGGCTGGAAACACCATATATTTT | CSARDRAGNTIYF
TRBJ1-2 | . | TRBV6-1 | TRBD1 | TGTGCCAGCAGGAGACAGGGTCGGGGCTATGGCTACACCTTC | CASRRQGRGYGYTF
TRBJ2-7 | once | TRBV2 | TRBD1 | TGTGCCAGCAGTGAAGGGTTGGGGACAGGGTTTGGGTACGAGCAGTACTTC | CASSEGLGTGFGYEQYF
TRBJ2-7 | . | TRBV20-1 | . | TGCAGTGCTACTTCGGGCTTGGTATACGAGCAGTACTTC | CSATSGLVYEQYF
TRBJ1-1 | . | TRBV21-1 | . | TGTGCCAGCAGCAAAGAAAGGACAGGCCTGAACACTGAAGCTTTCTTT | CASSKERTGLNTEAFF
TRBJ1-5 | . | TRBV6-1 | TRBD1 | TGTGCCAGCAGTGAATCGGGGACAGCTTACAATCAGCCCCAGCATTTT | CASSESGTAYNQPQHF
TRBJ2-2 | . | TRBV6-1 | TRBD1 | TGTGCCAGCAGGGGACAGAGACACACCGGGGAGCTGTTTTTT | CASRGQRHTGELFF
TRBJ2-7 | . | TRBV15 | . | TGTGCCACCAGCAGAGATCGGCCCACCCACTACGAGCAGTACTTC | CATSRDRPTHYEQYF
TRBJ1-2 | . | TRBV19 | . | TGTGCCAGTAGTATTAGGAGGGGTGGGGCTGGCTACACCTTC | CASSIRRGGAGYTF
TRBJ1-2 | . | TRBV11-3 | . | TGTGCCAGCAGCTTCCGGGAAGCGAGGGGCTACACCTTC | CASSFREARGYTF
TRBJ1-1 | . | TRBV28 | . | TGTGCCAGCAGTTTATCCAACACTGAAGCTTTCTTT | CASSLSNTEAFF
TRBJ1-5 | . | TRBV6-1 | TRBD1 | TGTGCCAGCAGTCCATACGGGACAGGGGGCAATCAGCCCCAGCATTTT | CASSPYGTGGNQPQHF
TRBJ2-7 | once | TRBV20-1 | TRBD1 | TGCAGTGCTCCGGCGGGACAGGCGAGACCCGATCCCTACGAGCAGTACTTC | CSAPAGQARPDPYEQYF
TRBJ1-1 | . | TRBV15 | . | TGTGCCACCAGCAGAGTCGGGAGGGACGAAGCTTTCTTT | CATSRVGRDEAFF
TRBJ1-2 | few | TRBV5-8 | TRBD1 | TGTGCCAGCAGCCTTGGACAGGACTACTATGGCTACACCTTC | CASSLGQDYYGYTF
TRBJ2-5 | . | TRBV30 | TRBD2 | TGTGCCTGGAGTCGGACGGGGGGGGAGCAGACCCAGTACTTC | CAWSRTGGEQTQYF
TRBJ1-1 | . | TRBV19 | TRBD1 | TGTGCCAGTAGTGTGACAGGGGTGAACACTGAAGCTTTCTTT | CASSVTGVNTEAFF
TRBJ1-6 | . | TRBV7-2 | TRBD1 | TGTGCCAGCAGCCCCAGGGGGGTTGGTTCACCCCTCCACTTT | CASSPRGVGSPLHF
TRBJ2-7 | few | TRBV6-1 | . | TGTGCCAGCAGTGAAGGGCACAGGGAGTACGAGCAGTACTTC | CASSEGHREYEQYF
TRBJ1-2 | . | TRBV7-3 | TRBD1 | TGTGCCAGCAGCCCCGACGGGACAGGAGTCTATGGCTACACCTTC | CASSPDGTGVYGYTF
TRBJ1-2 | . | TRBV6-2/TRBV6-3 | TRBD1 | TGTGCCAGCAGAGCTTCCGGGACAGAGGCCGGCTACACCTTC | CASRASGTEAGYTF
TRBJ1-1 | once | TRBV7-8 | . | TGTGCCAGCAGCACACGACAGAACACTGAAGCTTTCTTT | CASSTRQNTEAFF
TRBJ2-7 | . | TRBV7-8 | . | TGTGCCAGCAGCTTAGCGCCAGGGCACTCCTACGAGCAGTACTTC | CASSLAPGHSYEQYF
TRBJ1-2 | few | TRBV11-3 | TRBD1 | TGTGCCAGCAGCTTTCAGGGGACAGGGGGCGGCTACACCTTC | CASSFQGTGGGYTF
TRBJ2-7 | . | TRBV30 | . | TGTGCCTGGAGTGTGAGACAGCAGCAGTACTTC | CAWSVRQQQYF